This record looks at one T cell receptor beta chain sequence and its context. This sample was taken from a study of T cell changes during pregnancy in multiple sclerosis. Sequencing used immunoSEQ multiplex PCR; TCRdb keeps in-frame clones, though not all of them. The profile shows 20,000 to 25,000 clones, roughly 90% of them singletons. The clonotype was recovered from a female donor in good health, enrolled as a control in a pregnancy study. This material consisted of CD4+ T cells from peripheral blood mononuclear cells, taken after pregnancy.

The CDR3 nucleotides read TGTGCCAGCAGACCCCTAGCGGGATCAGATACGCAGTATTTT. Its protein product is CASRPLAGSDTQYF. The J gene is TRBJ2-3, the V gene TRBV28; TRBD2 aligns across 9 bases. Trimming at V came to 6 bases and at J to 4 bases, leaving 5 bases not matched to a gene. Germline V CDR1 and CDR2: MDHEN, SYDVKM. The CDR3 consists of 14 residues.